The rows below give T cell receptor beta chains drawn from one sample of a study of T cell clonotyping in hematopoietic cell transplantation. Generated by immunoSEQ multiplex PCR, the TCRdb table keeps only in-frame clones and is missing some. The sample lists some 50,000 clones; roughly 80% were seen once. The sequenced sample was peripheral blood mononuclear cells, obtained before stem cell transplant. These receptors were taken from a man aged 60 to 75 with myelodysplastic syndrome. Some clones in this sample may be carry-over from other donors' samples. Each CDR3 is given with its conserved first and last residue. The D gene is left open where the match is weak. The size of a clone is reported for some rows only, either as once, few or many, or as a class for expanded clones.

j_call	v_call	clone_size	d_call	cdr3_nt	cdr3_aa
TRBJ2-7	TRBV2	few	TRBD1	TGTGCCAGCAACAGGGGAATGGACAGGGGCTCCTACGAGCAGTACTTC	CASNRGMDRGSYEQYF
TRBJ2-7	TRBV2	.	TRBD1	TGTGCCAGTGCAAGGACAGGACAGTCCCCACTCGAGCAGTACTTC	CASARTGQSPLEQYF
TRBJ2-3	TRBV5-8	.	.	TGTGCCAGCAGTCCCACCCCTCGGGCGGATCGCCGAGTGGATACGCAGTATTTT	CASSPTPRADRRVDTQYF
TRBJ2-7	TRBV2	.	.	TGTGCCAGCGGACCCCGGGAGCAGTACTTC	CASGPREQYF
TRBJ1-6	TRBV7-2	.	.	TGTGCCAGCAGCTCGGGACCGTATAATTCACCCCTCCACTTT	CASSSGPYNSPLHF
TRBJ1-1	TRBV19	.	.	TGTGCCAGTAGTATTAGCGCCCAGGCGATGAACACTGAAGCTTTCTTT	CASSISAQAMNTEAFF
TRBJ1-3	TRBV4-3	.	.	TGCGCCAGCAGCCTGAGCCATGGAAACACCATATATTTT	CASSLSHGNTIYF
TRBJ2-1	TRBV7-9	.	TRBD2	TGTGCCAGCAGCTTAGGTACTAGCGGGTTATGGGGCAATGAGCAGTTCTTC	CASSLGTSGLWGNEQFF
TRBJ2-5	TRBV7-9	.	.	TGTGCCAGCAGCCCCGCCGGGGAGACCCAGTACTTC	CASSPAGETQYF
TRBJ2-1	TRBV9	.	.	TGTGCCAGCAGCGGCGGGGGCCCTTACAATGAGCAGTTCTTC	CASSGGGPYNEQFF
TRBJ1-5	TRBV6-6	.	.	TGTGCCAGCAGCCCGCCCAATCAGCCCCAGCATTTT	CASSPPNQPQHF
TRBJ2-5	TRBV18	.	TRBD2	TGTGCCAGCTCACCGGGACTAGTCGAGACCCAGTACTTC	CASSPGLVETQYF
TRBJ1-1	TRBV27	.	TRBD1	TGTGCCAGCAGTGGAACAGGGGCCACTGAAGCTTTCTTT	CASSGTGATEAFF
TRBJ2-1	TRBV4-3	.	TRBD2	TGCGCCAGCAGCCAAGTCCGGGGGGGAGCGAATGAGCAGTTCTTC	CASSQVRGGANEQFF
TRBJ1-1	TRBV4-3	few	.	TGCGCCAGCAGCCAAGGGAGGACATTGAACACTGAAGCTTTCTTT	CASSQGRTLNTEAFF
TRBJ1-2	TRBV6-5	.	.	TGTGCCAGCAGTATAGATCGTACGTATGGCTACACCTTC	CASSIDRTYGYTF
TRBJ2-1	TRBV6-5	.	TRBD1	TGTGCCAGCAGCCCGGGACAGGGGTTAGTCAATGAGCAGTTCTTC	CASSPGQGLVNEQFF
TRBJ2-2	TRBV2	.	.	TGTGCCAGCAGTGCGATCGGGGAGCTGTTTTTT	CASSAIGELFF
TRBJ1-5	TRBV5-8	.	.	TGTGCCAGCAGCCCCGATGGTTATAGCAATCAGCCCCAGCATTTT	CASSPDGYSNQPQHF
TRBJ1-2	TRBV20-1	.	.	TGCAGTGCTAGCACGAGCCAAGGCTACACCTTC	CSASTSQGYTF
TRBJ1-5	TRBV5-1	.	TRBD1	TGCGCCAGCAGCTTGGGACAGGGGAGTCAGCCCCAGCATTTT	CASSLGQGSQPQHF
TRBJ2-7	TRBV6-5	.	TRBD2	TGTGCCAGCAGTTACTCGTCAGCGGGGGGCCACGAGCAGTACTTC	CASSYSSAGGHEQYF
TRBJ1-2	TRBV6-6	few	.	TGTGCCAGCACCATCGACCCGAGACTGACCTATGGCTACACCTTC	CASTIDPRLTYGYTF
TRBJ2-3	TRBV5-4	few	.	TGTGCCAGCAGCTTATCCATTAGGACATTACTAAACACAGATACGCAGTATTTT	CASSLSIRTLLNTDTQYF
TRBJ1-6	TRBV7-8	once	.	TGTGCCAGCAGCTTAGATATGTATTCACCCCTCCACTTT	CASSLDMYSPLHF
TRBJ1-6	TRBV7-9	few	TRBD1	TGTGCCAGCAGCTCGACAGGGGTAGGGTCACCCCTCCACTTT	CASSSTGVGSPLHF
TRBJ1-1	TRBV28	once	.	TGTGCCAGCCTTAGCTGGAGCACTGAAGCTTTCTTT	CASLSWSTEAFF
TRBJ1-1	TRBV5-1	few	TRBD1	TGCGCCAGCAGCTTGGCCGGGCAGGGGGCAGCTGAAGCTTTCTTT	CASSLAGQGAAEAFF
TRBJ2-7	TRBV11-2	.	TRBD2	TGTGCCAGCAGCTTAGATGACAGCGGGGGGGCCTACGAGCAGTACTTC	CASSLDDSGGAYEQYF
TRBJ2-5	TRBV9	.	TRBD1	TGTGCCAGCAGCGTAGGGGCAGGGGGCCGGCAAGAGACCCAGTACTTC	CASSVGAGGRQETQYF
TRBJ2-7	TRBV27	.	.	TGTGCCAGCAGTCTAAACGCTCCTCCCTCCTACAAGCAGTACTTC	CASSLNAPPSYKQYF
TRBJ1-1	TRBV4-3	.	TRBD1	TGCGCCAGCAGCCCAGCACAGGGGGCGTCAGAAGCTTTCTTT	CASSPAQGASEAFF
TRBJ2-1	TRBV29-1	.	.	TGCAGCTCCCGCAAGAGCTCCTACAATGAGCAGTTCTTC	CSSRKSSYNEQFF
TRBJ2-7	TRBV6-4	few	.	TGTGCCAGCAGTGACGGGGGGAGCGAGCAGTACTTC	CASSDGGSEQYF
TRBJ2-3	TRBV15	.	.	TGTGCCACCAGCAGAGATGATACCCCAGGGGATACGCAGTATTTT	CATSRDDTPGDTQYF
TRBJ1-2	TRBV19	.	.	TGTGCCAGTAGTATACAGTTGGGGCAGGGAGGCGGCTACACCTTC	CASSIQLGQGGGYTF
TRBJ1-2	TRBV7-2	.	TRBD1	TGTGCCAGCAGTCAAGACAGGGGCGCAGTCTATGGCTACACCTTC	CASSQDRGAVYGYTF
TRBJ1-2	TRBV5-8	.	TRBD1	TGTGCCAGCAGCTACTCCGGACAGGGCTATGGCTACACCTTC	CASSYSGQGYGYTF
TRBJ1-2	TRBV19	.	TRBD1	TGTGCCAGTAGTATTTTTCCCTCGGACAGGCACTATGGCTACACCTTC	CASSIFPSDRHYGYTF
TRBJ2-5	TRBV18	.	.	TGTGCCAGCTCACCACTGAGCAACCAAGAGACCCAGTACTTC	CASSPLSNQETQYF
TRBJ1-5	TRBV6-6	.	.	TGTGCCAGCAGAACTTTTGGCCCAAATCAGCCCCAGCATTTT	CASRTFGPNQPQHF
TRBJ2-5	TRBV30	.	.	TGTGCCTGGAGTGTCGGGTCCCTAGAGACCCAGTACTTC	CAWSVGSLETQYF
TRBJ2-3	TRBV2	.	.	TGTGCCAGCAGTTCGGACAGTTCTAGCACAGATACGCAGTATTTT	CASSSDSSSTDTQYF
TRBJ2-2	TRBV6-6	.	.	TGTGCCAGCAGTAGAGGGGACTCCAACACCGGGGAGCTGTTTTTT	CASSRGDSNTGELFF
TRBJ1-1	TRBV30	.	TRBD1	TGTGCCTGGAGTGTACGGCGGACAGGGGTAAAGGACACTGAAGCTTTCTTT	CAWSVRRTGVKDTEAFF
TRBJ2-5	TRBV18	.	.	TGTGCCAGCTCACCAGGGATCCAAGAGACCCAGTACTTC	CASSPGIQETQYF
TRBJ2-1	TRBV7-2	.	.	TGTGCCAGCAGCTTAGGTTCGCGTATAGAGCAGTTCTTC	CASSLGSRIEQFF
TRBJ2-3	TRBV30	.	.	TGTGCCTGGACAGCTAGCACAGATACGCAGTATTTT	CAWTASTDTQYF
TRBJ2-2	TRBV7-2	few	TRBD2	TGTGCCAGCAGCTTAGTCCCAGCGGGGGGCCGAAAAACCGGGGAGCTGTTTTTT	CASSLVPAGGRKTGELFF
TRBJ1-2	TRBV15	.	TRBD1	TGTGCCACCAGCAGAGGAGGACAGGGGGCGGGTGGCTACACCTTC	CATSRGGQGAGGYTF
TRBJ1-1	TRBV29-1	.	.	TGCAGCGTTGCACCATGGGGATCGAACACTGAAGCTTTCTTT	CSVAPWGSNTEAFF